The 18 T cell receptor beta chains below were found in one sample sequenced in a study of T cells in Graves' hyperthyroidism and ophthalmopathy. Authors of the study amplified TCR beta CDR3 regions from RNA transcripts. An initial round of RT-PCR targeting the TCR CDR3 relied on the HTBI primer set. MiXCR, applied by TCRdb to the multiplex PCR reads, yields one record per CDR3 protein. The sample shows about 500,000 distinct CDR3 sequences, under 20% of them seen only once. The specimen sequenced was blood. Receptor source: a young woman with Graves' ophthalmopathy.

This clonotype was recorded many times. The rearrangement uses TRBV11-2 and TRBJ2-7; TRBD1 aligns across 7 bases. The germline gives CDR1 SGHAT, CDR2 FQNNGV. The CDR3 length is 15 residues. Germline trimming cut 5 bases from V and 4 bases from J; bases unmatched to any gene: 11. CDR3 in DNA: TGTGCCAGCAGCCGAAACAGGGGTTCGGCGTACGAGCAGTACTTC. Protein product: CASSRNRGSAYEQYF.

This clonotype was counted a few times. This rearrangement joins TRBV5-1 to TRBJ1-5, with D maybe TRBD1 (5 bases). Germline V gene sequence: CDR1 SGHRS, CDR2 YFSETQ. The CDR3 loop spans 15 amino acids. V shed 0 bases and J shed 3 bases, with 10 bases lying between them. The CDR3: CASSLVGGANQPQHF. In nucleotides, the CDR3 is TGCGCCAGCAGCTTGGTCGGGGGAGCCAATCAGCCCCAGCATTTT.

This clonotype was seen ten or more times. The chain employs TRBV6-1 and TRBJ1-1, with TRBD1 matching 7 bases. Germline CDR1 MNHNS, CDR2 SASEGT. Trimming took 8 bases from V and 5 from J; bases not matched to a gene: 8. The CDR3 length is 13 residues. CDR3 DNA: TGTGCCAGCCACAGGGGAGGGGGAACTGAAGCTTTCTTT. This sequence encodes CASHRGGGTEAFF.

This rearrangement joins TRBV6-1 to TRBJ2-3; 9 bases agree with TRBD2. Germline lookup yields CDR1 MNHNS and CDR2 SASEGT. The CDR3 length is 15 residues. After removal of 4 bases from V and 1 base from J, the junction contained 3 bases not matched to a gene. CDR3 coding DNA: TGTGCCAGCAGTGTCATAGCGGGGGGCACAGATACGCAGTATTTT. It specifies CASSVIAGGTDTQYF.

This clonotype was recorded many times. The chain uses TRBV7-2 and TRBJ2-7; D might be TRBD1 (6 bases). The CDR3 covers 15 residues. The germline V gene has CDR1 SGHTA and CDR2 FQGNSA. V dropped 5 bases and J dropped 1 base, with 15 bases sitting between them. The CDR3 nucleotides are TGTGCCAGCAGCCAGGGGACATTGAAATCCTACGAGCAGTACTTC. As protein: CASSQGTLKSYEQYF.

Concerning this clonotype itself: A much larger clone lies one base from this, so it may be a read error. V and J are TRBV7-2 and TRBJ2-7; D remains ambiguous. This CDR3 comprises 14 residues. Germline CDR1 reads SGHTA; CDR2 reads FQGNSA. The CDR3 reads CASSPIVKDNEQHF. The CDR3 DNA reads TGTGCCAGCAGCCCCATAGTCAAAGACAACGAGCAGCACTTC.

This clonotype was found many times. The chain combines TRBV5-1 with TRBJ1-1, with 7 positions matching TRBD1. The ends lost 5 bases at V and 2 bases at J; junction bases unmatched: 6. The CDR3 length is 14 residues. CDR1 and CDR2 (germline): SGHRS, YFSETQ. CDR3 region: CASRQDRENTEAFF. The CDR3 DNA follows: TGCGCCAGCAGACAAGACAGGGAAAACACTGAAGCTTTCTTT. Drawing the rest from reference TRBV5-1 and TRBJ1-1, the complete variable domain is KAGVTQTPRYLIKTRGQQVTLSCSPISGHRSVSWYQQTPGQGLQFLFEYFSETQRNKGNFPGRFSGRQFSNSRSEMNVSTLELGDSALYLCASRQDRENTEAFFGQGTRLTVV.

This clonotype was picked up a small number of times. The rearrangement uses TRBV20-1 and TRBJ1-5; unclear D gene. CDR1 DFQATT and CDR2 SNEGSKA come from the germline V gene (reference sequence). Trimming left V 1 base short and J 0 bases short, with 7 bases between. This CDR3 comprises 14 residues. CDR3 nucleotides: TGCAGTGCTAGAGGAAGGAATAGCAATCAGCCCCAGCATTTT. Translated, it gives CSARGRNSNQPQHF.

The table lists this clonotype with many counts. The rearrangement links TRBV28 to TRBJ2-7, with D unresolved. V lost 2 bases, J lost 5 bases, and 13 bases lay in between. The CDR3 contains 14 residues. Germline assignment: CDR1 MDHEN and CDR2 SYDVKM. CDR3: CASSLVVGTDEQYF. The CDR3 nucleotides read TGTGCCAGCAGTTTAGTCGTGGGTACGGACGAGCAGTACTTC.

This clonotype was found a few times. The chain joins TRBV7-2 to TRBJ2-3; D ambiguous. Germline V gene lookup returns CDR1 SGHTA and CDR2 FQGNSA. Between the trimmed V and J ends, which lost 6 bases and 3 bases, there was a span of 10 bases. The CDR3 is 13 amino acids. DNA of the CDR3: TGTGCCAGCAGTACAATGGGGACAGATACGCAGTATTTT. This gives the protein CASSTMGTDTQYF.

The table lists this clonotype with a few counts. This chain uses TRBV6-1 with TRBJ2-7; D is tentatively TRBD1 or TRBD2 (5 bases each). Trimming took off 10 bases at V and 2 bases at J, with 12 bases between the two ends. The V gene's germline CDR1 is MNHNS and CDR2 SASEGT. The CDR3 length is 12 residues. CDR3 in DNA: TGTGCCATCTCCGAGGGACCCTACGAGCAGTACTTC. Amino acids: CAISEGPYEQYF.

This clonotype was detected many times. The V gene is TRBV18, the J gene TRBJ2-1, with 11 bases lining up with TRBD1. Trimming cost V 4 bases and J 9 bases; bases outside gene matches: 8. Germline CDR1 is KGHSH and CDR2 is LQKENI. The CDR3 is 15 residues long. CDR3 protein: CASSLGQGAFLEQFF. In DNA, the CDR3 is TGTGCCAGCTCACTCGGACAGGGGGCTTTTCTTGAGCAGTTCTTC.

This clonotype was recorded many times. The V gene is TRBV6-1, the J gene TRBJ2-3; perhaps TRBD1 as D (6 bases). Trimming took 6 bases from V and 0 from J, leaving 16 bases between them. This CDR3 has 16 residues. Germline V gives CDR1 MNHNS, CDR2 SASEGT. CDR3 protein: CASRFAYGQSTDTQYF. As DNA, the CDR3 is TGTGCCAGCAGATTCGCATATGGACAGAGCACAGATACGCAGTATTTT.

This clonotype was counted at least ten times. The chain recombines TRBV2 with TRBJ1-5; D not resolved. This CDR3 contains 14 residues. V lost 3 bases and J 5 bases, leaving 11 bases between the germline ends. Per the germline V gene, CDR1 is SNHLY and CDR2 is FYNNEI. CDR3 loop: CASSETGGYQPQHF. The CDR3 coding sequence is TGTGCCAGCAGTGAGACCGGAGGGTATCAGCCCCAGCATTTT.

This chain links TRBV4-1 with TRBJ2-7; the D is unclear. This CDR3 is 15 amino acids long. V lost 0 bases, J lost 1 base, and 10 bases lay in between. The germline V gene encodes CDR1 MGHRA and CDR2 YSYEKL. DNA for the CDR3: TGCGCCAGCAGCCAAGATCTGCGACTTTCCTACGAGCAGTACTTC. Translated: CASSQDLRLSYEQYF.

This clonotype was counted ten times or more. The chain links TRBV18 to TRBJ1-6; D remains ambiguous. This CDR3 spans 14 amino acids. CDR1 KGHSH and CDR2 LQKENI come from the germline V gene. The V end was cut by 3 bases, the J end by 8 bases, with 11 bases between. CDR3 in amino acids: CASSPEGSDSPLHF. As DNA, the CDR3 is TGTGCCAGCTCACCTGAAGGGTCGGATTCACCCCTCCACTTT.

This clonotype was counted only a few times. This chain connects TRBV5-1 to TRBJ2-7; D not certain. V lost 0 bases, J lost 0 bases, and 13 bases lay in between. Germline CDR1 reads SGHRS; CDR2 reads YFSETQ. The CDR3 loop spans 16 amino acids. CDR3 amino acids: CASSLELGGSSYEQYF. CDR3 coding DNA: TGCGCCAGCAGCTTGGAGTTAGGCGGAAGCTCCTACGAGCAGTACTTC.

The V gene is TRBV19, the J gene TRBJ2-1; D is possibly TRBD2 (6 bases). V lost 8 bases to trimming and J lost 8 bases, with 16 bases between them. The CDR3 consists of 13 residues. From germline, CDR1 is LNHDA and CDR2 SQIVND (reference sequence). The CDR3 sequence: CASSRRALDEQFF. The CDR3 DNA sequence: TGTGCCAGTTCCCGGAGGGCCCTCGATGAGCAGTTCTTC.